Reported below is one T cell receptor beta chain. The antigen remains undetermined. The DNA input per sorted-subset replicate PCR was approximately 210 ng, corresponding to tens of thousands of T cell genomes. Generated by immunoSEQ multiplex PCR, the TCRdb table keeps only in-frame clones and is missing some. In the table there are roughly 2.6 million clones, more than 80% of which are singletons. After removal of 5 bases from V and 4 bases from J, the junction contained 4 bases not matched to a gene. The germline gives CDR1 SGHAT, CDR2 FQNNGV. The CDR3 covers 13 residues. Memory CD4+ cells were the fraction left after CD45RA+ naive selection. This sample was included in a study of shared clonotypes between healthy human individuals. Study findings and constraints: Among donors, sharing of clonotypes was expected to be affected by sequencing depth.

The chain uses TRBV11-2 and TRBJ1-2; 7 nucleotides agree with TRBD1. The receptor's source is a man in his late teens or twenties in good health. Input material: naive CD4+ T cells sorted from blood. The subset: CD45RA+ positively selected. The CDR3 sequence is CASSLRQGYGYTF. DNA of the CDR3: TGTGCCAGCAGCCTGCGACAGGGCTATGGCTACACCTTC. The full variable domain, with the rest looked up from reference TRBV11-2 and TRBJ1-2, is EAGVAQSPRYKIIEKRQSVAFWCNPISGHATLYWYQQILGQGPKLLIQFQNNGVVDDSQLPKDRFSAERLKGVDSTLKIQPAKLEDSAVYLCASSLRQGYGYTFGSGTRLTVV.